A selection of T cell receptor beta chains follows, all from one sample in a study of cytomegalovirus exposure and HLA in healthy donors. Libraries were prepared by immunoSEQ multiplex PCR; TCRdb keeps only in-frame clonotypes and omits some of them. The sample records 100,000 to 140,000 clones, over 75% being singletons. The sample taken for sequencing was PBMCs. The receptor set was obtained from a male donor in good health and CMV-seronegative. Each CDR3 is given with its conserved first and last residue. Fields, in order: clone size, J gene, D gene, V gene, CDR3 protein, CDR3 DNA. D genes are given only for firm matches. Size values are once, few and many counts, or a class for expanded clones, and some rows have none.

few | TRBJ1-1 | NA | TRBV5-1 | CASSIGQMNTEAFF | TGCGCCAGCAGCATCGGACAGATGAACACTGAAGCTTTCTTT
NA | TRBJ2-1 | TRBD2 | TRBV7-6 | CASSTKGLDFGEQFF | TGTGCCAGCAGCACCAAGGGACTAGATTTTGGTGAGCAGTTCTTC
once | TRBJ2-7 | NA | TRBV30 | CAWREPGTKNEQYF | TGTGCCTGGAGGGAACCCGGGACAAAGAACGAGCAGTACTTC
NA | TRBJ2-7 | TRBD2 | TRBV2 | CASHSPAGVLYEQYF | TGTGCCTCACATTCCCCAGCGGGAGTTCTCTACGAGCAGTACTTC
NA | TRBJ2-7 | TRBD1 | TRBV25-1 | CASTKTGPVDEQYF | TGTGCCAGCACAAAGACAGGGCCCGTTGACGAGCAGTACTTC
NA | TRBJ1-2 | TRBD1 | TRBV6-4 | CATRRGTGTHPSGYTF | TGTGCCACCCGTCGCGGGACAGGGACCCACCCCTCTGGCTACACCTTC
NA | TRBJ2-1 | TRBD2 | TRBV4-2 | CASRRERGANNEQFF | TGTGCCAGCAGGAGGGAGCGGGGGGCCAACAATGAGCAGTTCTTC
NA | TRBJ2-5 | NA | TRBV25-1 | CASTNRGQETQYF | TGTGCCAGCACAAATAGGGGACAAGAGACCCAGTACTTC
once | TRBJ1-2 | NA | TRBV6-5 | CASSYFTGWDDYGYTF | TGTGCCAGCAGTTACTTTACAGGGTGGGACGACTATGGCTACACCTTC
NA | TRBJ2-7 | TRBD1 | TRBV2 | CASQRDRTYEQYF | TGTGCCAGCCAACGGGACAGAACCTACGAGCAGTACTTC
NA | TRBJ1-5 | NA | TRBV28 | CASSLVGNQPQHF | TGTGCCAGCAGTTTAGTCGGGAATCAGCCCCAGCATTTT
NA | TRBJ2-5 | TRBD2 | TRBV5-1 | CASSSTGTSKETQYF | TGCGCCAGCAGCTCTACGGGGACTAGCAAAGAGACCCAGTACTTC
NA | TRBJ2-1 | NA | TRBV11-2 | CASSSLVGEQFF | TGTGCCAGCAGCTCCCTGGTTGGCGAGCAGTTCTTC
NA | TRBJ2-7 | TRBD2 | TRBV11-2 | CASSQLAGGYEQYF | TGTGCCAGCAGCCAACTAGCGGGAGGATACGAGCAGTACTTC
NA | TRBJ1-1 | TRBD1 | TRBV28 | CASNRDSYMNTEAFF | TGTGCCAGCAATCGGGACAGCTACATGAACACTGAAGCTTTCTTT
few | TRBJ2-7 | NA | TRBV29-1 | CSAQNRPYEQYF | TGCAGCGCGCAGAACAGACCCTACGAGCAGTACTTC
few | TRBJ1-2 | TRBD1 | TRBV9 | CASSQTGATGYTF | TGTGCCAGCAGCCAGACAGGGGCGACTGGCTACACCTTC
NA | TRBJ1-2 | TRBD1 | TRBV14 | CASSAQTGLGYTF | TGTGCCAGCAGCGCTCAGACAGGGTTGGGCTACACCTTC
NA | TRBJ1-3 | TRBD1 | TRBV30 | CAWSPRDRFSGNTIYF | TGTGCCTGGAGTCCCCGGGACAGGTTTTCTGGAAACACCATATATTTT
few | TRBJ1-5 | NA | TRBV15 | CATSTPGDSGNQPQHF | TGTGCCACCAGCACCCCCGGTGACAGCGGCAATCAGCCCCAGCATTTT
NA | TRBJ2-1 | NA | TRBV5-1 | CASSPDSGYSYNEQFF | TGCGCCAGCAGCCCTGATTCGGGGTACTCCTACAATGAGCAGTTCTTC
NA | TRBJ2-5 | NA | TRBV6-6 | CASSYHTQGNQETQYF | TGTGCCAGCAGTTACCATACGCAGGGAAACCAAGAGACCCAGTACTTC
few | TRBJ2-1 | TRBD2 | TRBV6-5 | CASEDSGSIRNEQFF | TGTGCCAGCGAAGATAGCGGGAGCATCCGTAATGAGCAGTTCTTC
NA | TRBJ2-5 | TRBD2 | TRBV11-2 | CASSLDRLAEETQYF | TGTGCCAGCAGCTTAGATCGCCTAGCGGAAGAGACCCAGTACTTC
once | TRBJ2-7 | NA | TRBV27 | CASSLLGRAEQYF | TGTGCCAGCAGTTTATTGGGCAGGGCCGAGCAGTACTTC
NA | TRBJ2-7 | NA | TRBV28 | CASSLSPYEQYF | TGTGCCAGCAGCTTATCTCCTTACGAGCAGTACTTC
NA | TRBJ2-1 | TRBD2 | TRBV27 | CASSRGRGSYNEQFF | TGTGCCAGCAGTCGCGGGAGGGGGTCCTACAATGAGCAGTTCTTC
NA | TRBJ2-1 | NA | TRBV5-4 | CASRDLATNNEQFF | TGTGCCAGCAGAGACCTAGCGACTAACAATGAGCAGTTCTTC
NA | TRBJ2-1 | NA | TRBV6-6 | CATSGDSYNEQFF | TGTGCCACTTCCGGGGACTCCTACAATGAGCAGTTCTTC
NA | TRBJ2-1 | TRBD2 | TRBV7-7 | CASSWGPAGVGNEQFF | TGTGCCAGCAGCTGGGGACCAGCGGGAGTAGGCAATGAGCAGTTCTTC
once | TRBJ1-2 | TRBD1 | TRBV28 | CASSTPGTEPTANYGYTF | TGTGCCAGCAGTACACCCGGGACAGAGCCGACCGCTAACTATGGCTACACCTTC
NA | TRBJ2-1 | TRBD2 | TRBV27 | CASSPGERGYNEQFF | TGTGCCAGCAGCCCTGGTGAGCGGGGGTACAATGAGCAGTTCTTC
NA | TRBJ1-5 | NA | TRBV5-1 | CASSSFPGQPQHF | TGCGCCAGCAGCTCTTTCCCGGGGCAGCCCCAGCATTTT
NA | TRBJ1-1 | TRBD1 | TRBV28 | CASSPPPGGRAEAFF | TGTGCCAGCAGCCCCCCGCCAGGGGGAAGGGCTGAAGCTTTCTTT
NA | TRBJ2-3 | TRBD2 | TRBV7-9 | CASSRLADTQYF | TGTGCCAGCAGCCGACTAGCGGATACGCAGTATTTT
NA | TRBJ1-5 | NA | TRBV30 | CAWSTGSARQPQHF | TGTGCCTGGAGCACAGGGTCCGCGCGGCAGCCCCAGCATTTT
NA | TRBJ2-1 | NA | TRBV11-3 | CASSLSAGENEQFF | TGTGCCAGCAGCTTGTCGGCCGGGGAGAATGAGCAGTTCTTC
NA | TRBJ2-3 | TRBD1 | TRBV19 | CASRAGGIFTDTQYF | TGTGCCAGTAGGGCAGGGGGCATTTTTACAGATACGCAGTATTTT
few | TRBJ1-4 | NA | TRBV18 | CASSGRSNEKLFF | TGTGCCAGCTCAGGCCGGAGTAATGAAAAACTGTTTTTT
few | TRBJ1-5 | TRBD1 | TRBV4-1 | CASSQGQGDNQPQHF | TGCGCCAGCAGCCAAGGACAGGGAGACAATCAGCCCCAGCATTTT
NA | TRBJ2-2 | TRBD2 | TRBV5-4 | CASSLIASGRAPGELFF | TGTGCCAGCAGCTTGATTGCTAGCGGGAGGGCCCCCGGGGAGCTGTTTTTT